These 3 T cell receptor beta chains were all obtained from the same sample, sequenced in a study of cytomegalovirus exposure and HLA in healthy donors. The study ran its PCR with 60 Vbeta and 13 Jbeta primers. TCRdb's table, derived via immunoSEQ multiplex PCR, lists solely in-frame clones and lacks some. Its table lists about 110,000 clones. Sequencing was done on a sample of PBMCs. The receptor set was obtained from a man aged 45-65 years in good health and CMV-seronegative.

The gene calls are TRBV5-1 and TRBJ2-2; D gene unclear. This CDR3 comprises 13 residues. The germline gives CDR1 SGHRS, CDR2 YFSETQ. Trimming shortened V by 4 bases and J by 3 bases, and 7 bases separated the two germline ends. CDR3 sequence reads: CASSPQYTGELFF. The CDR3, as DNA: TGCGCCAGCAGCCCCCAATACACCGGGGAGCTGTTTTTT.

The V gene is TRBV27, the J gene TRBJ2-2; 7 bases match TRBD2. The CDR3 has 14 amino acids. Trimming at V came to 3 bases and at J to 5 bases, leaving 3 bases not matched to a gene. The germline gives CDR1 MNHEY, CDR2 SMNVEV (reference sequence). In nucleotides, the CDR3 is TGTGCCAGCAGTTTTTCGGGAGGTACCGGGGAGCTGTTTTTT. Its translation: CASSFSGGTGELFF.

The rearrangement joins TRBV7-2 to TRBJ1-5; D gene uncertain. CDR1 is SGHTA, CDR2 FQGNSA, per germline. CDR3 length: 14 residues. Trimming shortened V by 4 bases and J by 7 bases, and 14 bases separated the two germline ends. The CDR3 protein is CASSSSPMRQPQHF. The DNA for the CDR3 is TGTGCCAGCAGCTCCTCGCCCATGCGGCAGCCCCAGCATTTT.